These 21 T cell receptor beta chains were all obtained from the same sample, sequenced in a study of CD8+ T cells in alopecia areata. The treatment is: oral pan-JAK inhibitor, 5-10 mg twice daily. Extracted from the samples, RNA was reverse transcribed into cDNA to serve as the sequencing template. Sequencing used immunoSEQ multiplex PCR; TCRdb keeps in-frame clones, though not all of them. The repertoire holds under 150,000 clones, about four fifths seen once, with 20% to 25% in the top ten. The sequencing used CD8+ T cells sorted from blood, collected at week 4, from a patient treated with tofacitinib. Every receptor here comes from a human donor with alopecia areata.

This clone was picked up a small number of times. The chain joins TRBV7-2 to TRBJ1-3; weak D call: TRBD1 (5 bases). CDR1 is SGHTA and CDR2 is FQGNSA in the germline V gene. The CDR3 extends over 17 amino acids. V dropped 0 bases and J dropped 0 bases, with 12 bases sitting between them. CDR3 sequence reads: CASSLAMGQISGNTIYF. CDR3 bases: TGTGCCAGCAGCTTAGCGATGGGGCAGATCTCTGGAAACACCATATATTTT.

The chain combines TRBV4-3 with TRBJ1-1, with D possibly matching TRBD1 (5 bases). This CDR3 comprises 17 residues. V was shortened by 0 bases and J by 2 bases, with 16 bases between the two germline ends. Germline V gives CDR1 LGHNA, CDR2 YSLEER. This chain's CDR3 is CASSQDQVGWGNTEAFF. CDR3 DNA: TGCGCCAGCAGCCAAGATCAGGTAGGGTGGGGCAACACTGAAGCTTTCTTT.

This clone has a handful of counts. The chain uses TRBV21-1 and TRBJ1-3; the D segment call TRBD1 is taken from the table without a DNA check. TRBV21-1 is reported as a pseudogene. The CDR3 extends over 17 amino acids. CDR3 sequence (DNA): TGTGCCAGCAGCAAGACAGGGGCCCACGACACTGGAAACACCATATATTTT. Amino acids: CASSKTGAHDTGNTIYF.

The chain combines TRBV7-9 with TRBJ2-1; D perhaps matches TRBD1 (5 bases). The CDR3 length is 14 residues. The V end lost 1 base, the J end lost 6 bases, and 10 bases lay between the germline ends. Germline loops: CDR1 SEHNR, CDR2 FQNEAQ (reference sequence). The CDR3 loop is CASSLVGQLNEQFF. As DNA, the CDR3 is TGTGCCAGCAGCTTAGTGGGGCAGCTCAATGAGCAGTTCTTC.

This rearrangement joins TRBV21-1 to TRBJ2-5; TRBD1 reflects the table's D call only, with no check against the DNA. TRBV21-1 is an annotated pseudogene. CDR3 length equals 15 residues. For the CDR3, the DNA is TGTGCCAGCAGCAAAGGAGCAGGGGTAATAGAGACCCAGTACTTC. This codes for CASSKGAGVIETQYF.

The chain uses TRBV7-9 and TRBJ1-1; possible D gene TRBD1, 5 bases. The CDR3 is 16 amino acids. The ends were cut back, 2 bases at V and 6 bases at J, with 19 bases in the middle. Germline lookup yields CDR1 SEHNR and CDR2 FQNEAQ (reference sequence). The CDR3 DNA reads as TGTGCCAGCAGCTTACATGGGGGGACTAGCGCCCCTGAAGCTTTCTTT. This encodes CASSLHGGTSAPEAFF. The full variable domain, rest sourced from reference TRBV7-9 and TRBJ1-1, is DTGVSQNPRHKITKRGQNVTFRCDPISEHNRLYWYRQTLGQGPEFLTYFQNEAQLEKSRLLSDRFSAERPKGSFSTLEIQRTEQGDSAMYLCASSLHGGTSAPEAFFGQGTRLTVV.

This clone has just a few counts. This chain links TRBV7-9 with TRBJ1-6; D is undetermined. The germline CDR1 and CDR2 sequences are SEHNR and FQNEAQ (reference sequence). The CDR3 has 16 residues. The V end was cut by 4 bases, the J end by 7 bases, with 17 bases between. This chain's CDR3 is CASSSPRGGSNSPLHF. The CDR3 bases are TGTGCCAGCAGCTCCCCCCGGGGTGGCTCGAATTCACCCCTCCACTTT. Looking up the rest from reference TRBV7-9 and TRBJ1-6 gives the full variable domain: DTGVSQNPRHKITKRGQNVTFRCDPISEHNRLYWYRQTLGQGPEFLTYFQNEAQLEKSRLLSDRFSAERPKGSFSTLEIQRTEQGDSAMYLCASSSPRGGSNSPLHFGNGTRLTVT.

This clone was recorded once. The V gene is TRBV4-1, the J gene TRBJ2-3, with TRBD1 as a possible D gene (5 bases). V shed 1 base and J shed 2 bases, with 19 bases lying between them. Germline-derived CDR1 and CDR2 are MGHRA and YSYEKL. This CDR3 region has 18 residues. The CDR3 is CASSQVSPGLSLTDTQYF. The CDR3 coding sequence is TGCGCCAGCAGCCAAGTCTCCCCAGGGTTATCCCTCACAGATACGCAGTATTTT.

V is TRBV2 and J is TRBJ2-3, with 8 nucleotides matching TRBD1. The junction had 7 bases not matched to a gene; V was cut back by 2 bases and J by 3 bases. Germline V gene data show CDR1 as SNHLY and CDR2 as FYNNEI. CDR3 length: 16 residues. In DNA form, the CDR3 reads TGTGCCAGCAGTGAACAGGCAGGGGGCACGACAGATACGCAGTATTTT. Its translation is CASSEQAGGTTDTQYF.

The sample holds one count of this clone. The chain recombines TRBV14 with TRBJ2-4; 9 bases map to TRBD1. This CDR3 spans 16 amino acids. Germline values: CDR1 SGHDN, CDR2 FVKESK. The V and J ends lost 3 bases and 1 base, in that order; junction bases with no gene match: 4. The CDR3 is CASSQSTGGAKNIQYF. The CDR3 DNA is TGTGCCAGCAGCCAGTCGACAGGGGGTGCCAAAAACATTCAGTACTTC.

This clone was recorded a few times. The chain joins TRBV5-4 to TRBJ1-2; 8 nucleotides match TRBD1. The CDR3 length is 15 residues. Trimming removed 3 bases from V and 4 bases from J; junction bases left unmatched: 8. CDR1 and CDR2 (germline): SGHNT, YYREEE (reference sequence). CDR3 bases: TGTGCCAGCAGCTCATCAGGGGGCGTAGGCTATGGCTACACCTTC. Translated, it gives CASSSSGGVGYGYTF.

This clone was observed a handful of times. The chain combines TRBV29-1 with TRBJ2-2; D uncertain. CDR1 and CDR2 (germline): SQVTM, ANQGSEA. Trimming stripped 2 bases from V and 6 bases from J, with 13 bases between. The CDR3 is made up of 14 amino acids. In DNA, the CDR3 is TGCAGCGTTGAAAGCGACCCGACACCCGGGGAGCTGTTTTTT. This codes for CSVESDPTPGELFF.

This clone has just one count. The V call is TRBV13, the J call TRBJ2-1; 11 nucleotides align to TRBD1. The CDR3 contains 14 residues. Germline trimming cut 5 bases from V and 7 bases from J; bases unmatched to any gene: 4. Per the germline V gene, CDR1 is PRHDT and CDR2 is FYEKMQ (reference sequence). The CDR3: CASSLGQGDNEQFF. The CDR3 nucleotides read TGTGCCAGCAGCCTGGGACAGGGGGATAATGAGCAGTTCTTC.

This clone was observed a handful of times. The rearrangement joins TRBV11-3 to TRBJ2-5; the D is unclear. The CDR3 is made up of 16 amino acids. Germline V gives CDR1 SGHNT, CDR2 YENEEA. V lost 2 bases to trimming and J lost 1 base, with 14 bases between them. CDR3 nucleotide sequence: TGTGCCAGCAGCTTATATCTACTCAACCTCCAAGAGACCCAGTACTTC. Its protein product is CASSLYLLNLQETQYF.

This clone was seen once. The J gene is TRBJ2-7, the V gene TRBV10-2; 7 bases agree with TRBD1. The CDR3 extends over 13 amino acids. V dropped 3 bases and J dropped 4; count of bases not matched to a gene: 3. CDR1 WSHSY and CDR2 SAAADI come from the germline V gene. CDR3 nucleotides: TGCGCCAGCAGTGAAGGGGACAGTTACGAGCAGTACTTC. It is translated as CASSEGDSYEQYF.

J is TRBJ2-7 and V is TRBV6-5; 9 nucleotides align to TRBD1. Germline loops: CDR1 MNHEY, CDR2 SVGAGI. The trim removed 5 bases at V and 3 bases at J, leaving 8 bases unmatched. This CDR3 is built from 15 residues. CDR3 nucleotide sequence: TGTGCCAGCAGTCGGGGACAGGGAACCATCTACGAGCAGTACTTC. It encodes CASSRGQGTIYEQYF.

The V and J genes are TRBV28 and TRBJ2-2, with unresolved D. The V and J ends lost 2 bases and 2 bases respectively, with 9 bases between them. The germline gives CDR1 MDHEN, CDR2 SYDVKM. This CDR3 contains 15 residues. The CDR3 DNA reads TGTGCCAGCAGTTTAGGTCCGACCAACACCGGGGAGCTGTTTTTT. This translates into CASSLGPTNTGELFF.

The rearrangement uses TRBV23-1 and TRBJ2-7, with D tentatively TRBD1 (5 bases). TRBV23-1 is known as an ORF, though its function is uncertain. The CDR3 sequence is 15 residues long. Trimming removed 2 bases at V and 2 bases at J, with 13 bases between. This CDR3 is CASSQTGHDPYEQYF. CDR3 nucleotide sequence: TGCGCCAGCAGTCAAACAGGCCACGATCCCTACGAGCAGTACTTC.

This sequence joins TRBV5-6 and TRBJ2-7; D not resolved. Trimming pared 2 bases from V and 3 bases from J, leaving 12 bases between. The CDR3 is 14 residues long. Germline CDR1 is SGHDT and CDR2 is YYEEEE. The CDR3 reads CASSFLTFGYEQYF. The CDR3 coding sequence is TGTGCCAGCAGCTTCCTTACTTTTGGCTACGAGCAGTACTTC.

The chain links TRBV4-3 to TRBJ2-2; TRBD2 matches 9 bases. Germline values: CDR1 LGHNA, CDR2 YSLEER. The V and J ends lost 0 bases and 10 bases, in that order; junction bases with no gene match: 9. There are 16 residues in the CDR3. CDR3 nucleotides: TGCGCCAGCAGCCAAGAGGAGCGGGGGGCCGGAGAGGAGCTGTTTTTT. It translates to CASSQEERGAGEELFF.

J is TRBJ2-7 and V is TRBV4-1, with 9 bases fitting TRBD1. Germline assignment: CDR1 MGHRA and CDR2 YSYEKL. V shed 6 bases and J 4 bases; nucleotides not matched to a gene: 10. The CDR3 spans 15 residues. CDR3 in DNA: TGCGCCAGCAGTCCATCCCCCGGACAGGGGTACGAGCAGTACTTC. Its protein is CASSPSPGQGYEQYF.